This T cell receptor (beta chain) comes out of a study of Ad26.COV2.S vaccination and SARS-CoV-2 variants. Study-level points and caveats: It was vaccine recipients, not placebo recipients, who had the higher spike-specific TCR breadth. Vaccine and placebo recipients had similar non-spike TCR breadth. Possible underestimation of total T cell responses by the TCR breadth and depth analyses was noted.

Clones were read by immunoSEQ multiplex PCR, and TCRdb kept only the in-frame ones, dropping some. The repertoire holds under 150,000 clones, with roughly 90% as singletons. In germline, CDR1 is LGHDT, CDR2 YNNKEL (reference sequence). The CDR3 extends over 13 amino acids. Trimming removed 0 bases at V and 3 bases at J, with 6 bases between. A remark on this clone: Antigen: not known.

The chain combines TRBV3-1 (or the pseudogene TRBV3-2) with TRBJ2-7; D is unresolved. Material: peripheral blood, obtained after recovery from COVID-19. The TCR sequence derives from a human donor who had recovered from COVID-19. The CDR3 nucleotides read TGTGCCAGCAGCCAAGACGGCATCTACGAGCAGTACTTC. Encoded protein: CASSQDGIYEQYF.